This T cell receptor beta chain was captured by sequencing in a study of cytomegalovirus exposure and HLA in healthy donors. This clone was seen only once. The PCR ran on 60 Vbeta and 13 Jbeta primers. Libraries were prepared by immunoSEQ multiplex PCR; TCRdb keeps only in-frame clonotypes and omits some of them. The sample lists 150,000 to 200,000 clones; about 75% were seen once. The trim removed 0 bases at V and 5 bases at J, leaving 3 bases unmatched. The V gene's germline CDR1 is SGHTA and CDR2 FQGNSA. The CDR3 consists of 14 residues. The sample consisted of PBMCs. The receptor's source is a woman aged 35 to 49 in good health and CMV-seropositive. The chain combines TRBV7-2 with TRBJ2-7, with TRBD2 matching over 8 bases. In DNA form, the CDR3 reads TGTGCCAGCAGCTTAGCCGGGGGGGCGAACGAGCAGTACTTC. This encodes CASSLAGGANEQYF.